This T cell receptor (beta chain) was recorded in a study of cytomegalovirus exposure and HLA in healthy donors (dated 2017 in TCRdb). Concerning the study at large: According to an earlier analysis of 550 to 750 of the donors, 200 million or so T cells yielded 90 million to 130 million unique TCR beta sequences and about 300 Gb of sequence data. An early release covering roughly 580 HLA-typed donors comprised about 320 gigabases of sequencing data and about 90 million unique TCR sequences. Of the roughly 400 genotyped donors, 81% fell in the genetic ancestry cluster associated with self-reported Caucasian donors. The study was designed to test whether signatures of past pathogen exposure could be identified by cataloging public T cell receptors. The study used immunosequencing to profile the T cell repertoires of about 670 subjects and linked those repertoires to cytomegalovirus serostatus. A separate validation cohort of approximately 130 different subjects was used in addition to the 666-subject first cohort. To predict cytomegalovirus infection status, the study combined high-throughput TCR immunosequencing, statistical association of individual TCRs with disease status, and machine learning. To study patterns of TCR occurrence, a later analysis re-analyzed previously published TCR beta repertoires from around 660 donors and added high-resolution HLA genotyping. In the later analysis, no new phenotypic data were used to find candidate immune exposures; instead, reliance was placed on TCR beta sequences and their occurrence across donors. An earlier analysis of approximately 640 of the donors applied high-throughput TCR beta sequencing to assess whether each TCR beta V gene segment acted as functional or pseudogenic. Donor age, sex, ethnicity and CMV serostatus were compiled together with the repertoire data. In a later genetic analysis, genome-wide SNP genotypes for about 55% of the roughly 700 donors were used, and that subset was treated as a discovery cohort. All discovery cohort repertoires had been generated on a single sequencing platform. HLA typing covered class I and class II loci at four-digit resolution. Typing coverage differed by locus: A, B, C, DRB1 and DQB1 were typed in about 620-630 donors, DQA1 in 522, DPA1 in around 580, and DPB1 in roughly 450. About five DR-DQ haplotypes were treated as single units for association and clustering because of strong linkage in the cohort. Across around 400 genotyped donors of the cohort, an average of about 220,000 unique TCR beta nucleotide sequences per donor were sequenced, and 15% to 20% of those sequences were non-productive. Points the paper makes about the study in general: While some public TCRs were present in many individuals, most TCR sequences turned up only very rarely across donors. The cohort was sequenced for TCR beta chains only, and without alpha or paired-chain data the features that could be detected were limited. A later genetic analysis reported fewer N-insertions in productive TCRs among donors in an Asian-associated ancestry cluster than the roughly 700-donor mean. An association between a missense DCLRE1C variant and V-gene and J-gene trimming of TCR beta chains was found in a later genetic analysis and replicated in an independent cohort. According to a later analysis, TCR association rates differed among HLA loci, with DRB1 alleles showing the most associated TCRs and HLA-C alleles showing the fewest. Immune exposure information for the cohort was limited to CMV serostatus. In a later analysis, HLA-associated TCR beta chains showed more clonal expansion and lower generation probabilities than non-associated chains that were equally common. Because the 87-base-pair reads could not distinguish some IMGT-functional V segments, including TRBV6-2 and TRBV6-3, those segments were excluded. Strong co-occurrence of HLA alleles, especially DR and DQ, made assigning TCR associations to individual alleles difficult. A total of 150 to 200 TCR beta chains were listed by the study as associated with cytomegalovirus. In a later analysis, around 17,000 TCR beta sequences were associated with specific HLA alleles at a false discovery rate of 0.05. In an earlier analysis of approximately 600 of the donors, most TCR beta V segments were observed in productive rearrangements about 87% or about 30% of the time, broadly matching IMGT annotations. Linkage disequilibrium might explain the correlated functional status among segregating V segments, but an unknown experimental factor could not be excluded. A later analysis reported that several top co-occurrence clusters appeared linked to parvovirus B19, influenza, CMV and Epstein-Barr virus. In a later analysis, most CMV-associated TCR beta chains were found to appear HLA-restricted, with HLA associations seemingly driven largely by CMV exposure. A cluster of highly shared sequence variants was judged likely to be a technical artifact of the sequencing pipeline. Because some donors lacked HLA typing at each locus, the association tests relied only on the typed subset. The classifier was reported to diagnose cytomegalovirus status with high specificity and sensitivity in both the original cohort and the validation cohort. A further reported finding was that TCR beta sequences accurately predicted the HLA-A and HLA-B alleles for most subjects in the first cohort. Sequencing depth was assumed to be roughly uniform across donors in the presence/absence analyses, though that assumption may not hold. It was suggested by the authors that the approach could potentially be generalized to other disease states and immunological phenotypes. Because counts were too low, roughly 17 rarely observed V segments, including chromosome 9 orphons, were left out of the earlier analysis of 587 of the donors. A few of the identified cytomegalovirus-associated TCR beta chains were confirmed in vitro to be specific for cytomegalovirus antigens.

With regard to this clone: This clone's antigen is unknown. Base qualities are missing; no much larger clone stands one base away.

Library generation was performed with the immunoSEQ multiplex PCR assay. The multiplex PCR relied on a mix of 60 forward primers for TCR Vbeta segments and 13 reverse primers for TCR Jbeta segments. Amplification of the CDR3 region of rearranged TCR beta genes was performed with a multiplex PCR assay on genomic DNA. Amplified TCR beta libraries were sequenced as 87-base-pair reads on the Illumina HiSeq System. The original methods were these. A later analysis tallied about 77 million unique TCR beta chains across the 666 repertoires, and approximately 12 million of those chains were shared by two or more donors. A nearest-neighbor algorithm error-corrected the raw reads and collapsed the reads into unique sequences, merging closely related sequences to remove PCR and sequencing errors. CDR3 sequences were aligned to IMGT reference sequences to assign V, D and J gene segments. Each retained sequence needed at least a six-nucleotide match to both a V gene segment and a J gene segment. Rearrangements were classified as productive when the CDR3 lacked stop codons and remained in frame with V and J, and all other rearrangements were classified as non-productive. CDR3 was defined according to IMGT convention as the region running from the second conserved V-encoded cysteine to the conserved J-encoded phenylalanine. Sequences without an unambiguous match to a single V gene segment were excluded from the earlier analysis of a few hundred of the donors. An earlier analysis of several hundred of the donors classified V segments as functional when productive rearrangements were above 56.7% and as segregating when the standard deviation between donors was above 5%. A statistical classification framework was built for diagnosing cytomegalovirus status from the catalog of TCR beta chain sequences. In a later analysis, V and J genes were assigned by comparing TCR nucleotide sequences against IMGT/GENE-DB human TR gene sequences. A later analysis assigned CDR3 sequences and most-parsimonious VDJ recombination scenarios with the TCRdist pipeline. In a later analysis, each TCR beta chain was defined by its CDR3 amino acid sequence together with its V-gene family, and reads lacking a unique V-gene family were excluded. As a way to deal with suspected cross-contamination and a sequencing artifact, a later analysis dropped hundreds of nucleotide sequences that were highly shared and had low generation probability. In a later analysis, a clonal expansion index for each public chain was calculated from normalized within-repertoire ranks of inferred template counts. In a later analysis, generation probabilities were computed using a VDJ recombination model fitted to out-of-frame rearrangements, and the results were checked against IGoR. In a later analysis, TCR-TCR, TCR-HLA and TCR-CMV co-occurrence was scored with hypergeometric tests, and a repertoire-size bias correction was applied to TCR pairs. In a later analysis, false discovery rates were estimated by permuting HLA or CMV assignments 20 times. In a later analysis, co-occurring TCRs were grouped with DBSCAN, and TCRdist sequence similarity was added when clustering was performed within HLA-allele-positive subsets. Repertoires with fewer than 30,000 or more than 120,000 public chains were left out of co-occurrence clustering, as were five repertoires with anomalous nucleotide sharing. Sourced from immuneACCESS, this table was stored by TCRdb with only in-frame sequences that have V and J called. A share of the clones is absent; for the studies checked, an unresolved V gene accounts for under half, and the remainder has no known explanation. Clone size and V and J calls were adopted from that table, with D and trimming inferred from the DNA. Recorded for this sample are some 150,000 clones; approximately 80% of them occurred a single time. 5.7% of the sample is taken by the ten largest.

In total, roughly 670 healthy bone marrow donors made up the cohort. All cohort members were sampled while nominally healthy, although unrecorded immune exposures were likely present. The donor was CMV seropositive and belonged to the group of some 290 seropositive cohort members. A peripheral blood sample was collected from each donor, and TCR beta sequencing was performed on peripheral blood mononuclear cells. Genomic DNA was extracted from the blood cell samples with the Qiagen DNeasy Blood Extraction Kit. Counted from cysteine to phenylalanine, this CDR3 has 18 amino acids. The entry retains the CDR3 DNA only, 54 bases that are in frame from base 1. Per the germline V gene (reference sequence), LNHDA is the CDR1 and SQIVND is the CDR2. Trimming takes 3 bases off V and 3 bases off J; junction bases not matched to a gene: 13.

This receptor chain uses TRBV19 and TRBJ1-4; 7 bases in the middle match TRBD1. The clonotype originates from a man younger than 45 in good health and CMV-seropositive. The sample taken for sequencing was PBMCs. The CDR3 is CASSMSPRLGQPNEKLFF. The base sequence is TGTGCCAGTAGTATGTCCCCGCGACTGGGACAGCCTAATGAAAAACTGTTTTTT.